Listed below are T cell receptor beta chains from one sample, sequenced in a study of cytomegalovirus exposure and HLA in healthy donors. The repertoire was sequenced with immunoSEQ multiplex PCR; TCRdb's copy has only in-frame clones and lacks some. This table has roughly 250,000 clones, approximately 87% appearing once. Specimen: PBMCs. These receptors all come from a man aged 18 to 30 in good health and CMV-seronegative. The CDR3 runs from the conserved cysteine through the conserved F or W. Fields, in order: clone size, V gene, CDR3 protein. Size tells how often a clone was seen (once, few, many) or the class of an expanded clone, and some rows leave it out.

size: NA; V: TRBV6-5; CDR3: CASSYSDRLNSPLHF
size: NA; V: TRBV13; CDR3: CASSSYKQGTYEQYF
size: NA; V: TRBV11-2; CDR3: CASSRGFRGTEAFF
size: NA; V: TRBV5-6; CDR3: CASSRRGGRINEKLFF
size: NA; V: TRBV18; CDR3: CASSAGTRDEKLFF
size: NA; V: TRBV5-4; CDR3: CASSFTWTGEYGYTF
size: NA; V: TRBV2; CDR3: CASKRDSPYEQYF
size: NA; V: TRBV6-5; CDR3: CASSYSARVVTGELFF
size: NA; V: TRBV6-5; CDR3: CASSYGTRGGELFF
size: NA; V: TRBV7-8; CDR3: CASSVTGTGANVLTF
size: NA; V: TRBV18; CDR3: CASSSNPGQANLYEQYF
size: NA; V: TRBV4-1; CDR3: CASREWDTSSGNTIYF
size: NA; V: TRBV10-3; CDR3: CAISSQRGNTDTQYF
size: NA; V: TRBV28; CDR3: CASSPSTWLGNEQFF
size: NA; V: TRBV4-1; CDR3: CASSQEVVLPRSNSPLHF
size: NA; V: TRBV27; CDR3: CASSFQGEVYEQYF
size: NA; V: TRBV19; CDR3: CASSVTGGAPPLHF
size: NA; V: TRBV28; CDR3: CASRTGQGNNSPLHF
size: NA; V: TRBV10-2; CDR3: CASSEWGGGTGELFF
size: NA; V: TRBV7-2; CDR3: CASSLIWQGRPSNYGYTF
size: few; V: TRBV5-5; CDR3: CASSSQNSPLHF
size: NA; V: TRBV5-1; CDR3: CASSLSLLGQGATEAFF
size: NA; V: TRBV2; CDR3: CASRDRGYEQYF
size: once; V: TRBV2; CDR3: CASRWRPYGYTF
size: NA; V: TRBV4-1; CDR3: CASSRRQAEDQPQHF
size: NA; V: TRBV9; CDR3: CASSVEKRGGYNEQFF
size: few; V: TRBV6-5; CDR3: CASSPGQEPEAFF
size: NA; V: TRBV4-2; CDR3: CASSQDSGDQPQHF
size: NA; V: TRBV4-1; CDR3: CASSRAPFARDDGYTF
size: NA; V: TRBV6-6; CDR3: CASSYISGTYEQYF
size: NA; V: TRBV30; CDR3: CAWSLDRPPLHF
size: NA; V: TRBV28; CDR3: CASRKTSGFSYEQYF
size: NA; V: TRBV11-2; CDR3: CASSPRPVPSITDTQYF
size: NA; V: TRBV28; CDR3: CASSSPWGTYSPLHF
size: once; V: TRBV27; CDR3: CASGTNQETQYF
size: NA; V: TRBV30; CDR3: CASDRETNYGYTF
size: NA; V: TRBV6-1; CDR3: CASSEARGGQPQHF
size: NA; V: TRBV27; CDR3: CASSSTRRGTYEQYF
size: NA; V: TRBV29-1; CDR3: CSVAEQGHEQFF
size: few; V: TRBV9; CDR3: CASSPRDREDTEAFF
size: NA; V: TRBV4-3; CDR3: CASSQDLTGGISPLHF
size: NA; V: TRBV28; CDR3: CASRTGSIRAPYEQYF
size: NA; V: TRBV29-1; CDR3: CSVVAAGYHYEQYF
size: NA; V: TRBV5-1; CDR3: CASSLIQGANNEQFF
size: NA; V: TRBV28; CDR3: CASSSTGETQYF
size: NA; V: TRBV11-2; CDR3: CASSLGQPREQYF
size: NA; V: TRBV28; CDR3: CASRRQYNEKLFF
size: NA; V: TRBV5-1; CDR3: CASDSGTGVSYNEQFF
size: NA; V: TRBV25-1; CDR3: CASSELRDRPYNEQFF
size: NA; V: TRBV6-5; CDR3: CASSLRSNQPQHF
size: NA; V: TRBV27; CDR3: CASSFRDRASYEQYF
size: NA; V: TRBV5-1; CDR3: CASSPEAENIQYF